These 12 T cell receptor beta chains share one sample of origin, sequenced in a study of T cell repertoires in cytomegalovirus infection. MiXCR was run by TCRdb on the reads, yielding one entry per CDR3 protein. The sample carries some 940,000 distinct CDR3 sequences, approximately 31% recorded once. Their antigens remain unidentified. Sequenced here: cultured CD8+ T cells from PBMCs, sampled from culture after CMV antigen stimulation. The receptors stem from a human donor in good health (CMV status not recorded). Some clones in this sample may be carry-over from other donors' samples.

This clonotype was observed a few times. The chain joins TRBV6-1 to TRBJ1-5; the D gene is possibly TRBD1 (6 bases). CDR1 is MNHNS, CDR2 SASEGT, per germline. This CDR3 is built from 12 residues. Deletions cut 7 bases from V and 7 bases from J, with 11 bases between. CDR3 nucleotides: TGTGCCAGCAAAGACAGGTACCAGCCCCAGCATTTT. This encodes CASKDRYQPQHF.

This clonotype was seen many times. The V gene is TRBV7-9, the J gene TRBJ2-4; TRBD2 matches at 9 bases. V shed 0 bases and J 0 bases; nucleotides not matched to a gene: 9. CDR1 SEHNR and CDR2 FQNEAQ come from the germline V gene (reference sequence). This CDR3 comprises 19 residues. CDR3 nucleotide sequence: TGTGCCAGCAGCTTAGCGCGTCCTAGCGGGGAGCTAGCCAAAAACATTCAGTACTTC. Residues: CASSLARPSGELAKNIQYF.

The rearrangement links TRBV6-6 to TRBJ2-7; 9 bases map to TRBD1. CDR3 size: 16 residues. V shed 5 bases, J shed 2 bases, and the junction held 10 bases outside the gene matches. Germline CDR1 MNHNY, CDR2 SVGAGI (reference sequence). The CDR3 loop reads CASSGKKGTGTYEQYV. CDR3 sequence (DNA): TGTGCCAGCAGTGGGAAAAAAGGGACAGGGACCTACGAGCAGTACGTC.

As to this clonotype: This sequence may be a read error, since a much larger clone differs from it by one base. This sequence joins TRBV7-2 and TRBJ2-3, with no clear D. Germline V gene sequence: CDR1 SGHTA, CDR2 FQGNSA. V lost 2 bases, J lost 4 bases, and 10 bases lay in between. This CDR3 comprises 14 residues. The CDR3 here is CASSLTWVSDTQYF. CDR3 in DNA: TGTGCCAGCAGCTTAACATGGGTCTCAGATACGCAGTATTTT.

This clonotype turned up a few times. CDR3 DNA: TGTGCCAGCAGTTTCGGGACAGTTCACAACGAGCAGTACGTC. Translated, it gives CASSFGTVHNEQYV. The chain is built from TRBV28 and TRBJ2-7; the match to TRBD1 covers 7 bases. Per the germline V gene, CDR1 is MDHEN and CDR2 is SYDVKM. The CDR3 is made up of 14 amino acids. With V trimmed by 3 bases and J by 5 bases, 7 bases remained unmatched.

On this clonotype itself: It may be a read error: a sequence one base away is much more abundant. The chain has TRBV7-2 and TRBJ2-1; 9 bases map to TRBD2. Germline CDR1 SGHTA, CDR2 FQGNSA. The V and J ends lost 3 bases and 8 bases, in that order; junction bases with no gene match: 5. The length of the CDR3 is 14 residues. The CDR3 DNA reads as TGTACCAGCAGCTTCCTTAAGCGGGGGGATGAGCAGTTCTTC. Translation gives CTSSFLKRGDEQFF.

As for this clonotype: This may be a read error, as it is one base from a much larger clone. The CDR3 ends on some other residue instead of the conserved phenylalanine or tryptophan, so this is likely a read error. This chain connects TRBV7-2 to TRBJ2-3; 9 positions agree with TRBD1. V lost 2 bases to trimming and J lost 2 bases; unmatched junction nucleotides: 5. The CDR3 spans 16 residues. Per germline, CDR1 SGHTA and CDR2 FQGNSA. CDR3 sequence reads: CASSLRTGDFTDTQYS. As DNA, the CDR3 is TGTGCCAGCAGCTTAAGGACAGGGGACTTCACAGATACGCAGTATTCT.

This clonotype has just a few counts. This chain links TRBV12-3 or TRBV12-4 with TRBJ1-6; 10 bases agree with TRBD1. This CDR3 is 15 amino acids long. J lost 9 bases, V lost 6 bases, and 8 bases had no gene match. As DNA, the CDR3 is TGTGCCAGCAGCTCCGACAGGGGGCTTTTTTCACCCCTCCACTTT. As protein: CASSSDRGLFSPLHF.

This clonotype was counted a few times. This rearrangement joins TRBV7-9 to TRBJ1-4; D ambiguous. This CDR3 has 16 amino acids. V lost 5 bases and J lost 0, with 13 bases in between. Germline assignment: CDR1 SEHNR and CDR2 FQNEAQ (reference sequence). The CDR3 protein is CASSRGAVATNEKLFF. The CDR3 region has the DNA TGTGCCAGCAGCCGGGGAGCAGTTGCAACTAATGAAAAACTGTTTTTT.

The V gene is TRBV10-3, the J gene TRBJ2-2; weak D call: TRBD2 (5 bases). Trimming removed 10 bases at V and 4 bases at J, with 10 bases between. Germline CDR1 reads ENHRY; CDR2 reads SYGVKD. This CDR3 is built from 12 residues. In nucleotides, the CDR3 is TGTGCCACCTCGGCGGGCACCGGGGAGCTGTTTTTT. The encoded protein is CATSAGTGELFF.

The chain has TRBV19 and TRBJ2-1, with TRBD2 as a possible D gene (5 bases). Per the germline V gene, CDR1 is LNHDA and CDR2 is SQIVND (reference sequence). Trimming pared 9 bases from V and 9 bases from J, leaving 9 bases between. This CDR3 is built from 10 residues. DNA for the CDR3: TGTGCCAGCGCCGGGGTTGAGCAGTTCTTC. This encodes CASAGVEQFF.

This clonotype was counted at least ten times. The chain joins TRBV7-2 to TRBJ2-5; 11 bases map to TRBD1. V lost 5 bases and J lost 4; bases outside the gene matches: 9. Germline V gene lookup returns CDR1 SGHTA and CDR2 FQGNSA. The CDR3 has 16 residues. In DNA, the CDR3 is TGTGCCAGCAGCCCAAGGACAGGGGGCTTGGGAGAGACCCAGTACTTC. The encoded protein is CASSPRTGGLGETQYF.